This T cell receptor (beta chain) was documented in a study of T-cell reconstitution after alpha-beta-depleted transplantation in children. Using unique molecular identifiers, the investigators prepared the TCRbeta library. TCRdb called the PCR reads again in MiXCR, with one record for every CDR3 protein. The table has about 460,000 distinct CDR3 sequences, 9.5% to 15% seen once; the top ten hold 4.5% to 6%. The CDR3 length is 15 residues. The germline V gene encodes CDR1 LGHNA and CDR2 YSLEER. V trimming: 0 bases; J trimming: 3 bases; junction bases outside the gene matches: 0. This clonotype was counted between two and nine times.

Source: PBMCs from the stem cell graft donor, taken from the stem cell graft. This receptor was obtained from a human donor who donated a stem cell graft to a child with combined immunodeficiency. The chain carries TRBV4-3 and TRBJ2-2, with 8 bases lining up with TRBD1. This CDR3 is CASSQEDRDTGELFF. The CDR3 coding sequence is TGCGCCAGCAGCCAAGAGGACAGGGACACCGGGGAGCTGTTTTTT.